This entry is about one T cell receptor (beta chain). Time point of the sample: baseline pretreatment blood. Documented treatment: 15 Gy SBRT to primary tumor, nephrectomy 4 weeks later. The patient's renal cell carcinoma had clear cell pathology. The data belong to a study of radiation and T cells in renal cell carcinoma. Only in-frame clones appear in the TCRdb table, and some are missing; sequencing was by immunoSEQ multiplex PCR. This repertoire shows about 130,000 clones, about four fifths found once; its top ten account for approximately 3%. Germline assignment: CDR1 DFQATT and CDR2 SNEGSKA (reference sequence). This CDR3 contains 11 residues. Deletions cut 3 bases from V and 7 bases from J, with 6 bases between.

This specimen consisted of blood, obtained from a patient whose treatment included radiotherapy and nephrectomy. The chain links TRBV20-1 to TRBJ2-2; D uncertain. The receptor was isolated from an older woman with renal cell carcinoma. CDR3 in DNA: TGCAGTGCTAGGTTCTTCGGGGAGCTGTTTTTT. Its translation is CSARFFGELFF.